Detailed here is one T cell receptor beta chain. The source of the sample is a study of blood T cell repertoires in COVID-19. Study background: COVID-19 samples collected from the United States, Italy and Spain covered acute and convalescent phases. T cells, B-cell-depleted T cells, or PBMCs provided the cDNA or gDNA that served as material.

The CDR3 contains 14 residues. CDR1 is SGHAT and CDR2 is FQDESV in the germline V gene (reference sequence). J was trimmed by 2 bases and V by 5 bases; bases with no gene match: 4. Original handling: Reference gene primer amplification yielded estimated nucleated cell counts. Only in-frame clones appear in the TCRdb table, and some are missing; sequencing was by immunoSEQ multiplex PCR. V, J and clone size reflect that table, while D and trimming were determined from the DNA. The table has some 260,000 clones, around 90% seen once. This sequence originates from a man between 18 and 29 years old with active or convalescent COVID-19. The chain couples TRBV11-1 to TRBJ1-1; TRBD1 matches 8 bases. The sample was peripheral blood. In DNA, the CDR3 is TGTGCCAGCAGCCCCGGACAGGGCAACACTGAAGCTTTCTTT. Its translation: CASSPGQGNTEAFF.